This TCR beta chain was obtained from a study of T cell repertoires in aging, cancer and after chemotherapy. V gave up 5 bases and J gave up 7 bases; unmatched junction bases: 9. Germline V CDR1 and CDR2: SEHNR, FQNEAQ (reference sequence). The CDR3 length is 16 residues. Study-wide points: Across the chemotherapy interval, each cancer cohort showed higher median generation probability, suggesting thymic rebound. Age-matched healthy donors had significantly more diverse, less clonal blood TCR repertoires than untreated cancer patients.

Notes on this clonotype: Its antigen is unidentified.

TCR beta rearrangements were amplified from peripheral blood genomic DNA. Rearranged V-D-J TRB sequences were amplified with a mixed TRB-A/B primer pool. TCRdb reprocessed the multiplex PCR reads with MiXCR, giving one entry per CDR3 protein. The sample records roughly 4,700 distinct CDR3 sequences, around 20% being singletons. This clonotype originated in a human donor with a blood cancer. The sample consisted of blood. The chain has TRBV7-9 and TRBJ1-4, with 11 bases fitting TRBD1. CDR3 in DNA: TGTGCCAGCAGCAGACGGACAGGGGGCGGCGGTGAAAAACTGTTTTTT. This encodes CASSRRTGGGGEKLFF.